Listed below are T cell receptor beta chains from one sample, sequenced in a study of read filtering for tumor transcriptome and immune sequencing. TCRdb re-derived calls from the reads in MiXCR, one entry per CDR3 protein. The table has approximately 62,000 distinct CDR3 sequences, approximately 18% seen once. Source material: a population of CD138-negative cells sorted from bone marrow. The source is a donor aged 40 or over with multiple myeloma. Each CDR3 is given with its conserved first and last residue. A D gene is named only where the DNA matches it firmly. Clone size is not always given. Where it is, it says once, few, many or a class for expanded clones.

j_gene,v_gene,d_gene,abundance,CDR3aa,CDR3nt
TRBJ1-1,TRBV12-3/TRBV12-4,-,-,CASTPLGAGPGNTEAFF,TGTGCCAGCACCCCGCTAGGCGCGGGGCCCGGGAACACTGAAGCTTTCTTT
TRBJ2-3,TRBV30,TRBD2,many,CAWSVGGSRVTDTQYF,TGTGCCTGGAGTGTGGGGGGGTCCCGGGTAACAGATACGCAGTATTTT
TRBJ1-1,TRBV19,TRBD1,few,CASSATGDFEAFF,TGTGCCAGTAGTGCGACAGGGGACTTTGAAGCTTTCTTT
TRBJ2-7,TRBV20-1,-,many,CSARDSFGDSYEQYF,TGCAGTGCTAGAGACTCTTTTGGGGACTCCTACGAGCAGTACTTC
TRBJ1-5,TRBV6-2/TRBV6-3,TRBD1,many,CASSDRASQPQHF,TGTGCCAGCAGCGACAGGGCCAGTCAGCCCCAGCATTTT
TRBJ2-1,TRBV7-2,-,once,CASSPPGFYNEQFF,TGTGCCAGCAGCCCGCCGGGATTCTACAATGAGCAGTTCTTC
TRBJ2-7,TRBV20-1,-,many,CSASEQVTYEQYF,TGCAGTGCTAGCGAACAGGTTACCTACGAGCAGTACTTC
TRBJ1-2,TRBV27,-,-,CASGGAGYTF,TGTGCCAGTGGTGGAGCCGGCTACACCTTC
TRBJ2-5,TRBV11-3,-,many,CASSSNPTGVGETQYF,TGTGCCAGCAGCTCCAATCCTACGGGGGTTGGGGAGACCCAGTACTTC
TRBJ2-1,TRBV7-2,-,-,CASSFTRGEYNEQFF,TGTGCCAGCAGCTTTACTCGCGGTGAATACAATGAGCAGTTCTTC
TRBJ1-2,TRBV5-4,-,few,CVSSLARNYGYTF,TGTGTCAGCAGCTTGGCCCGTAACTATGGCTACACCTTC
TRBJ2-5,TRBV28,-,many,CASSLSGETQYF,TGTGCCAGCAGTTTATCGGGGGAGACCCAGTACTTC
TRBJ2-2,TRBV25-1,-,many,CASSEKGTLGYRRELFF,TGTGCCAGCAGTGAAAAGGGGACACTCGGGTATCGGCGGGAGCTGTTTTTT
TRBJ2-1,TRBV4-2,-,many,CASSQDSGGYNNEQFF,TGTGCCAGCAGCCAAGACAGCGGCGGCTACAACAATGAGCAGTTCTTC
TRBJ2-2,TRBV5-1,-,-,CASSNTGGLFF,TGCGCCAGCAGCAACACCGGGGGGCTGTTTTTT
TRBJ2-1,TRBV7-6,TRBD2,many,CASSPGLAVYNEQFF,TGTGCCAGCAGCCCCGGCCTAGCGGTGTACAATGAGCAGTTCTTC
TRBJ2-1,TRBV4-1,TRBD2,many,CASSQDPGTSDYNEQFF,TGCGCCAGCAGCCAAGATCCCGGGACTAGCGACTACAATGAGCAGTTCTTC
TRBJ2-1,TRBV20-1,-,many,CSAAPHVDNEQFF,TGCAGTGCTGCCCCTCACGTAGACAATGAGCAGTTCTTC
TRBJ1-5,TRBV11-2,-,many,CASSLANGGQPQHF,TGTGCCAGCAGCTTGGCGAACGGGGGTCAGCCCCAGCATTTT
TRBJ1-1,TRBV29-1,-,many,CSLVYWGARNTEAFF,TGCAGCCTAGTGTACTGGGGGGCACGTAACACTGAAGCTTTCTTT
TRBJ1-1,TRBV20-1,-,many,CSARVVAEAFF,TGCAGTGCTAGAGTCGTCGCTGAAGCTTTCTTT
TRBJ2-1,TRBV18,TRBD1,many,CASSPPRGTGTISYNEQFF,TGTGCCAGCTCACCACCTAGGGGGACAGGGACTATTTCCTACAATGAGCAGTTCTTC
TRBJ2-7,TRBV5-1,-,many,CASSLDGTPRLYEQYF,TGCGCCAGCAGCCTTGATGGGACCCCTCGTCTCTACGAGCAGTACTTC
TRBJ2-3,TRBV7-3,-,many,CASSRGGLTTDTQYF,TGTGCCAGCAGCCGGGGAGGACTCACCACAGATACGCAGTATTTT
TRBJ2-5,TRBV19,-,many,CASSAGTEETQYF,TGTGCCAGTAGTGCCGGGACCGAAGAGACCCAGTACTTC
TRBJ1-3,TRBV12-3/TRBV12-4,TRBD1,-,CASSRTGVTGNTIYF,TGTGCCAGCAGTAGGACAGGCGTCACTGGAAACACCATATATTTT
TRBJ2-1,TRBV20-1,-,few,CSALLGNEQFF,TGCAGTGCCCTACTGGGCAATGAGCAGTTCTTC
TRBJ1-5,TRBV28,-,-,CASSVGQANQPQHF,TGTGCCAGCAGTGTAGGGCAGGCCAATCAGCCCCAGCATTTT
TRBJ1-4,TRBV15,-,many,CATSPGSGGANEKLFF,TGTGCCACCAGCCCAGGAAGCGGGGGGGCTAATGAAAAACTGTTTTTT
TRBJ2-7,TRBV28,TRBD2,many,CASSFPRVLAVYEQYF,TGTGCCAGCAGTTTCCCCCGCGTACTAGCGGTCTACGAGCAGTACTTC
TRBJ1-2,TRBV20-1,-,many,CSARDSGARTGYTF,TGCAGTGCTAGAGATTCAGGGGCGCGGACCGGCTACACCTTC
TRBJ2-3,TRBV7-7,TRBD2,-,CASSPGRGFTDTQYF,TGTGCTAGCAGCCCCGGGCGGGGGTTCACAGATACGCAGTATTTT
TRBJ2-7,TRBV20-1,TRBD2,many,CSAAPWGGSIYEQYF,TGCAGTGCTGCCCCATGGGGCGGGAGTATCTACGAGCAGTACTTC
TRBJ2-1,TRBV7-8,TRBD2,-,CASSLGYGGTSGSQNEQFF,TGTGCCAGCAGCTTAGGGTACGGCGGGACTAGCGGGAGTCAGAATGAGCAGTTCTTC
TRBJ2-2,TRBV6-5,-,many,CASSYLRLSLAGELFF,TGTGCCAGCAGTTACTTGAGACTGAGCCTGGCCGGGGAGCTGTTTTTT
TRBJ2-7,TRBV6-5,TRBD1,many,CASSWGQGPYEQYF,TGTGCCAGCAGTTGGGGACAGGGACCCTACGAGCAGTACTTC
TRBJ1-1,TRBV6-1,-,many,CASSENRNIFRGPNTEAFF,TGTGCCAGCAGTGAAAATCGGAATATCTTTAGGGGCCCGAACACTGAAGCTTTCTTT
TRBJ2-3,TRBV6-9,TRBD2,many,CASTWTSGGSTDTQYF,TGTGCCAGCACGTGGACTAGCGGGGGGTCCACAGATACGCAGTATTTT
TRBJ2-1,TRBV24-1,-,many,CATSDFGQGASYNEQFF,TGTGCCACCAGTGATTTTGGTCAGGGCGCCTCCTACAATGAGCAGTTCTTC
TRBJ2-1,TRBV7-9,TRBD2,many,CASSKGLAYNEQFF,TGTGCCAGCAGCAAGGGACTAGCCTACAATGAGCAGTTCTTC